Listed below are T cell receptor beta chains from one sample, sequenced in a study of blood T cell repertoires in COVID-19. Sequencing used immunoSEQ multiplex PCR; TCRdb keeps in-frame clones, though not all of them. The table records around 110,000 clones, roughly 75% of them present only once. Source material: peripheral blood. The receptors here all came from a man aged 55 to 70 with active or convalescent COVID-19. Each CDR3 is given with its conserved first and last residue. D genes are given only for firm matches. For some rows the clone size is stated as once, few or many, or as a class when expanded; others skip it.

TRBJ1-4,-,once,TRBV30,TGTGCCGGAACGGGGGGGGGAAAACTGTTTTTT,CAGTGGGKLFF
TRBJ1-2,-,-,TRBV29-1,TGCAGCGTTGGGACAGACTCCCCCCGGTATGGCTACACCTTC,CSVGTDSPRYGYTF
TRBJ2-5,-,-,TRBV9,TGTGCCAGCAGCGTAGAGCAGGGGCGAGAGACCCAGTACTTC,CASSVEQGRETQYF
TRBJ2-2,-,-,TRBV10-1,TGCGCCAGACCTAAACTCCGGAGGAGTACCGGGGAGCTGTTTTTT,CARPKLRRSTGELFF
TRBJ1-6,-,-,TRBV6-5,TGTGCCAGCATCCCAGACAGCTATAATTCACCCCTCCACTTT,CASIPDSYNSPLHF
TRBJ1-1,-,-,TRBV29-1,TGCAGCGTCGCCTCCCCTTACGGGGGGCAGAACACTGAAGCTTTCTTT,CSVASPYGGQNTEAFF
TRBJ2-5,-,-,TRBV21-1,TGTGCCAGCCCGGGACAGGCGCATCAAGAGACCCAGTACTTC,CASPGQAHQETQYF
TRBJ2-4,-,-,TRBV6-1,TGTGCCAGCAGTGAAGCCCGACAGAAGCTCCCTCTTCCGTACTTC,CASSEARQKLPLPYF
TRBJ2-3,-,-,TRBV18,TGTGCCAGCCCTAGAGCGGCAACGAGCACAGATACGCAGTATTTT,CASPRAATSTDTQYF
TRBJ2-7,-,-,TRBV4-1,TGCGCCAGCAGCCACCCGGGACTTTCCCACGAGCAGTACTTC,CASSHPGLSHEQYF
TRBJ2-3,TRBD1,-,TRBV7-3,TGTGCCAGCAGCCGACAGGGGAGGGATACGCAGTATTTT,CASSRQGRDTQYF
TRBJ2-3,TRBD1,-,TRBV7-9,TGTGCCGGGGACAGGGGGCGTATTACTACGCAGTATTTT,CAGDRGRITTQYF
TRBJ2-3,TRBD2,-,TRBV7-6,TGTGCCAGCAGCCTTGGCGGGAGGGCCAGCGGTACGCAGTATTTT,CASSLGGRASGTQYF
TRBJ2-1,-,-,TRBV24-1,TGTGCCACCAGTGCCAGCTCCTACAATGAGCAGTTCTTC,CATSASSYNEQFF
TRBJ2-7,-,-,TRBV5-4,TGTGCCAGCAGCCTGGGGCGGGCGCGAGGCTACGAGCAGTACTTC,CASSLGRARGYEQYF
TRBJ2-7,-,-,TRBV28,TGTGCCAGCAGTTTAATAGCGCGACCCTTCAAGCAGTACTTC,CASSLIARPFKQYF
TRBJ1-2,-,-,TRBV28,TGTGCCAGCAACCCTCTCGGAGGGGACTATGGCTACACCTTC,CASNPLGGDYGYTF
TRBJ1-5,-,-,TRBV28,TGTGCCAGCAGTTTTCCCCCCGGACTCTATAGCAATCAGCCCCAGCATTTT,CASSFPPGLYSNQPQHF
TRBJ2-3,-,-,TRBV18,TGTGCCAGCTCACGATCGACTAGTAACGATGGAGATACGCAGTATTTT,CASSRSTSNDGDTQYF
TRBJ2-7,-,-,TRBV29-1,TGCAGCGTTGTCCCGGAGGCATCCTACGAGCAGTACTTC,CSVVPEASYEQYF
TRBJ2-1,TRBD2,few,TRBV9,TGTGCCAGCAGCCCTGGGGGGACTACGTACAATGAGCAGTTCTTC,CASSPGGTTYNEQFF
TRBJ2-4,TRBD2,-,TRBV7-9,TGTGCCAGCAGCCCGCGGCCCCTAGCGGGAGTTTCTAAAAACATTCAGTACTTC,CASSPRPLAGVSKNIQYF
TRBJ1-2,TRBD1,few,TRBV30,TGTGCCTGGAGATTCGTTGGCAGGGGGTGGACTTACTATGGCTACACCTTC,CAWRFVGRGWTYYGYTF
TRBJ1-2,TRBD1,once,TRBV19,TGTGCCAGTAGTATGCAGGGGGCGGATGGCTACACCTTC,CASSMQGADGYTF
TRBJ2-5,TRBD2,once,TRBV6-6,TGTGCCAGCAGTTACTCCCCGACTAGCCGGGTGGAGACCCAGTACTTC,CASSYSPTSRVETQYF
TRBJ2-1,-,-,TRBV5-1,TGCGCCAGCAGCTTGGAGCTAGCCTACAATGAGCAGTTCTTC,CASSLELAYNEQFF
TRBJ2-7,TRBD1,once,TRBV4-1,TGCGCCAGCAGCCGAGGACAGGGGAGTAACTACGAGCAGTACTTC,CASSRGQGSNYEQYF
TRBJ2-5,TRBD2,-,TRBV5-1,TGCGCCAGCAGCTTGGATAGCGGGAGAGAGGAGACCCAGTACTTC,CASSLDSGREETQYF
TRBJ2-2,-,-,TRBV29-1,TGCAGCGTTGCCCCAGGGCAGTACACCGGGGAGCTGTTTTTT,CSVAPGQYTGELFF
TRBJ2-4,-,-,TRBV15,TGTGCCACCAGAGGGGAGGGGGAGGGGACCAAAAACATTCAGTACTTC,CATRGEGEGTKNIQYF
TRBJ1-1,TRBD1,-,TRBV7-6,TGTGCCAGCAGCTCCCGGACAGGGCCTATGAACACTGAAGCTTTCTTT,CASSSRTGPMNTEAFF
TRBJ2-5,TRBD1,-,TRBV5-1,TGCGCCAGCAGCTCCTATCCCGGGACAGAAGAGACCCAGTACTTC,CASSSYPGTEETQYF
TRBJ2-1,-,-,TRBV7-2,TGTGCCAGCAGCCCGTGGACAGCTCGCCCCTCCTACAATGAGCAGTTCTTC,CASSPWTARPSYNEQFF
TRBJ1-5,-,once,TRBV2,TGTGCCAGCACCCTCCTACAGGGAAATCAGCCCCAGCATTTT,CASTLLQGNQPQHF
TRBJ1-5,-,few,TRBV19,TGTGCCAGTAGTATAGACAGGGCGAAGCCCCAGCATTTT,CASSIDRAKPQHF
TRBJ2-7,-,many,TRBV28,TGTGCCAGCACCCATGACACCGCCTACGAGCAGTACTTC,CASTHDTAYEQYF
TRBJ1-2,TRBD1,-,TRBV6-5,TGTGCCAGCAGTCCGGACAGGTGGGCGGGTGGCTACACCTTC,CASSPDRWAGGYTF
TRBJ2-2,-,-,TRBV6-2/TRBV6-3,TGTGCCAGCAGTTACCTAGGACTAATGAACACCGGGGAGCTGTTTTTT,CASSYLGLMNTGELFF
TRBJ2-1,TRBD2,-,TRBV3-1/TRBV3-2,TGTGCCAGCAGCCGCCGACTAGCGGCAATTTCCTACAATGAGCAGTTCTTC,CASSRRLAAISYNEQFF
TRBJ2-7,TRBD1,few,TRBV4-3,TGCGCCAGCAGCCAAGATCTGGGACAGGTGAGCTACGAGCAGTACTTC,CASSQDLGQVSYEQYF
TRBJ2-1,TRBD2,-,TRBV27,TGTGCCAGCAGTTTACGGCGGGAGGGCTACAATGAGCAGTTCTTC,CASSLRREGYNEQFF